Following are 7 T cell receptor beta chains from one sample sequenced in a study of a mutant IDH1 vaccine in newly diagnosed glioma. The table came from immunoSEQ multiplex PCR; TCRdb's copy has only in-frame clones and leaves some out. The top ten hold 20% to 25% of the sample, which has roughly 28,000 clones, more than 80% seen once. The time point was: week 5, during vaccination. All doses held 300 ug of mutant IDH1 20-mer peptide, with topical imiquimod. Antigen specificity for these receptors is unknown. This specimen was PBMCs, taken from a glioma patient whose treatment included an IDH1 peptide vaccine. The source of these receptors is a young man with glioma.

The gene calls are TRBV5-1 and TRBJ2-2, with D perhaps matching TRBD1 (6 bases). V lost 4 bases and J 1 base, leaving 17 bases between the germline ends. The CDR3 consists of 17 residues. Looked up from germline, CDR1 is SGHRS and CDR2 is YFSETQ. The CDR3 sequence is CASSNTLRTVNTGELFF. CDR3 bases: TGCGCCAGCAGCAATACACTCCGGACAGTGAACACCGGGGAGCTGTTTTTT.

This chain links TRBV28 with TRBJ1-5; D gene uncertain. V was clipped by 1 base and J by 4 bases, with 8 bases between them. The CDR3 sequence is 14 residues long. Germline V gives CDR1 MDHEN, CDR2 SYDVKM. The CDR3 coding sequence is TGTGCCAGCAGTTTATCAGGAAGGAATCAGCCCCAGCATTTT. This gives the protein CASSLSGRNQPQHF.

The V call is TRBV30, the J call TRBJ2-5, with TRBD2 as a possible D gene (6 bases). The CDR3 is 13 residues long. From germline, CDR1 is GTSNPN and CDR2 SVGIG (reference sequence). V lost 5 bases to trimming and J lost 3 bases, with 13 bases between them. CDR3 in DNA: TGTGCCTGGGGCCGGGAGTTAGAAGAGACCCAGTACTTC. It encodes CAWGRELEETQYF.

The gene calls are TRBV5-1 and TRBJ1-4; weak D call: TRBD1 (6 bases). Looked up from germline, CDR1 is SGHRS and CDR2 is YFSETQ. V lost 1 base, J lost 0 bases, and 10 bases lay in between. The CDR3 runs to 16 residues. The CDR3 nucleotides read TGCGCCAGCAGCTTGACAGGGACTGCAACTAATGAAAAACTGTTTTTT. Its translation: CASSLTGTATNEKLFF.

The chain links TRBV7-9 to TRBJ1-2, with a tentative D call TRBD1 (5 bases). Germline CDR1 reads SEHNR; CDR2 reads FQNEAQ (reference sequence). V was clipped by 5 bases and J by 7 bases, with 14 bases between them. The CDR3 totals 13 residues. CDR3 loop: CASSQNGQGGYTF. The DNA of the CDR3 is TGTGCCAGCAGCCAGAATGGGCAGGGTGGCTACACCTTC.

The chain recombines TRBV19 with TRBJ1-2; no clear D gene. This CDR3 comprises 14 residues. Germline lookup yields CDR1 LNHDA and CDR2 SQIVND (reference sequence). Deletions cut 4 bases from V and 0 bases from J, with 9 bases between. The CDR3 loop is CASSNPGPNYGYTF. As DNA, the CDR3 is TGTGCCAGTAGTAACCCGGGCCCTAACTATGGCTACACCTTC.

The chain combines TRBV9 with TRBJ2-5; 8 bases agree with TRBD1. There are 15 residues in the CDR3. V lost 0 bases and J lost 5; bases outside the gene matches: 6. Germline V gives CDR1 SGDLS, CDR2 YYNGEE. This chain's CDR3 is CASSVAGGRGETQYF. DNA of the CDR3: TGTGCCAGCAGCGTAGCAGGGGGCCGGGGGGAGACCCAGTACTTC. Using reference TRBV9 and TRBJ2-5 for the parts outside the CDR3, the full variable domain is DSGVTQTPKHLITATGQRVTLRCSPRSGDLSVYWYQQSLDQGLQFLIQYYNGEERAKGNILERFSAQQFPDLHSELNLSSLELGDSALYFCASSVAGGRGETQYFGPGTRLLVL.